A selection of T cell receptor beta chains follows, all from one sample in a study of blood T cell repertoires in COVID-19. Libraries were prepared by immunoSEQ multiplex PCR; TCRdb keeps only in-frame clonotypes and omits some of them. The data show approximately 120,000 clones, around 81% seen once. The sample was peripheral blood. Receptor source: a human donor in a cohort sampled during active COVID-19. Both conserved end residues are part of each CDR3. D genes are given only for firm matches. Clone size appears in some rows only: once, few, many, or a class for an expanded clone.

CDR3 | DNA | D | size | V | length | J
CSASAISGVRETQYF | TGCAGTGCCAGTGCTATATCAGGGGTGCGCGAGACCCAGTACTTC | . | . | TRBV20-1 | 15 | TRBJ2-5
CASSLEGSQETQYF | TGTGCCAGCAGTCTCGAGGGAAGTCAAGAGACCCAGTACTTC | . | few | TRBV27 | 14 | TRBJ2-5
CASSRSGGFGGNTIYF | TGTGCCAGCTCACGCTCAGGGGGCTTCGGTGGAAACACCATATATTTT | TRBD1 | . | TRBV18 | 16 | TRBJ1-3
CSGARTSQNEQFF | TGCAGCGGAGCGAGGACTAGTCAGAATGAGCAGTTCTTC | TRBD2 | . | TRBV29-1 | 13 | TRBJ2-1
CASSLVGGQETQYF | TGCGCCAGCAGCTTGGTCGGGGGGCAAGAGACCCAGTACTTC | TRBD2 | . | TRBV5-1 | 14 | TRBJ2-5
CSASVGAGAAFF | TGCAGTGCTAGTGTCGGTGCAGGGGCGGCTTTCTTT | . | . | TRBV20-1 | 12 | TRBJ1-1
CASSLVPGFYTEAFF | TGTGCCAGCAGTTTGGTACCAGGGTTTTACACTGAAGCTTTCTTT | . | . | TRBV27 | 15 | TRBJ1-1
CASQGQGATSGANVLTF | TGTGCCAGCCAGGGGCAGGGTGCAACCTCTGGGGCCAACGTCCTGACTTTC | . | . | TRBV3-1/TRBV3-2 | 17 | TRBJ2-6
CASSSATGQTEAFF | TGTGCCAGCAGTTCGGCAACAGGACAAACTGAAGCTTTCTTT | . | . | TRBV6-5 | 14 | TRBJ1-1
CASSHPGQAIYGYTF | TGCGCCAGCAGCCACCCAGGACAGGCCATTTATGGCTACACCTTC | TRBD1 | . | TRBV4-1 | 15 | TRBJ1-2
CASSSRQSSGNTIYF | TGTGCCAGCAGTTCTCGACAGAGCTCTGGAAACACCATATATTTT | . | . | TRBV28 | 15 | TRBJ1-3
CASRKLAGANTDTQYF | TGTGCCAGCCGGAAACTAGCGGGGGCCAACACAGATACGCAGTATTTT | TRBD2 | . | TRBV5-4 | 16 | TRBJ2-3
CASSLSPATGTYEQYF | TGTGCCAGCAGTTTATCCCCCGCGACAGGAACCTACGAGCAGTACTTC | . | . | TRBV27 | 16 | TRBJ2-7
CASSPTVRNSPLHF | TGTGCCAGCAGCCCGACAGTCCGAAATTCACCCCTCCACTTT | . | . | TRBV3-1/TRBV3-2 | 14 | TRBJ1-6
CASSRPAGGNTEAFF | TGTGCCAGCAGTCGCCCGGCGGGAGGGAACACTGAAGCTTTCTTT | . | few | TRBV6-5 | 15 | TRBJ1-1
CATSGAAGEQFF | TGTGCCACCAGCGGGGCGGCTGGTGAGCAGTTCTTC | . | once | TRBV15 | 12 | TRBJ2-1
CASSLEEGGPHEQFF | TGTGCCAGCAGCTTAGAGGAGGGGGGGCCGCATGAGCAGTTCTTC | . | . | TRBV7-6 | 15 | TRBJ2-1
CASGGTGGLHEQYF | TGTGCCAGCGGCGGGACAGGGGGGCTCCACGAGCAGTACTTC | TRBD1 | . | TRBV7-9 | 14 | TRBJ2-7
CATSDNRQGRGLYNEQFF | TGTGCCACCAGTGATAATCGACAAGGCAGGGGGCTCTACAATGAGCAGTTCTTC | TRBD1 | . | TRBV24-1 | 18 | TRBJ2-1
CASSPETSGNYNEQFF | TGTGCCAGCAGCCCCGAGACTAGCGGGAACTACAATGAGCAGTTCTTC | TRBD2 | once | TRBV9 | 16 | TRBJ2-1
CASSITVTGLSYNSPLHF | TGTGCCAGTAGTATCACGGTGACAGGGCTTTCGTATAATTCACCCCTCCACTTT | TRBD1 | . | TRBV19 | 18 | TRBJ1-6
CASEPSGGAADTQYF | TGTGCCAGCGAACCTAGCGGGGGGGCCGCAGATACGCAGTATTTT | TRBD2 | few | TRBV27 | 15 | TRBJ2-3
CASTPTGFRNQPQHF | TGTGCCAGTACCCCGACAGGGTTTCGCAATCAGCCCCAGCATTTT | TRBD1 | . | TRBV19 | 15 | TRBJ1-5
CASSYRDVNTEAFF | TGTGCCAGCAGTTACAGGGATGTAAACACTGAAGCTTTCTTT | . | . | TRBV2 | 14 | TRBJ1-1
CASSQDRQGFGGYTF | TGTGCCAGCAGCCAAGATAGACAGGGGTTTGGTGGCTACACCTTC | TRBD1 | . | TRBV3-1/TRBV3-2 | 15 | TRBJ1-2
CASSQLSAGGLLVRETQYF | TGTGCCAGCAGCCAACTCTCGGCGGGGGGACTTTTAGTCCGAGAGACCCAGTACTTC | TRBD2 | . | TRBV3-1/TRBV3-2 | 19 | TRBJ2-5
CASSALWAPGYTF | TGTGCCAGCAGTGCCCTTTGGGCGCCGGGCTACACCTTC | . | . | TRBV28 | 13 | TRBJ1-2
CASSAQGALGEKLFF | TGTGCCAGCAGCGCACAGGGGGCCTTGGGTGAAAAACTGTTTTTT | TRBD1 | . | TRBV9 | 15 | TRBJ1-4
CASSQDGQPTGELFF | TGTGCCAGCAGCCAAGATGGGCAGCCTACCGGGGAGCTGTTTTTT | . | . | TRBV3-1/TRBV3-2 | 15 | TRBJ2-2
CASSLEGGLSYNEQFF | TGCGCCAGCAGCTTGGAGGGGGGACTATCCTACAATGAGCAGTTCTTC | . | . | TRBV5-1 | 16 | TRBJ2-1
CASSSDRGGEQYF | TGTGCCAGCTCATCCGACAGGGGAGGCGAGCAGTACTTC | TRBD1 | once | TRBV18 | 13 | TRBJ2-7
CASSVGGGPNYNEQFF | TGTGCCAGCAGCGTAGGCGGGGGGCCCAACTACAATGAGCAGTTCTTC | TRBD2 | . | TRBV9 | 16 | TRBJ2-1
CASSEGNTIYF | TGTGCCTCTTCGGAGGGAAACACCATATATTTT | . | . | TRBV2 | 11 | TRBJ1-3
CASRARERAEAFF | TGTGCCAGCAGAGCCAGGGAAAGGGCTGAAGCTTTCTTT | . | . | TRBV2 | 13 | TRBJ1-1
CSVGNEAYGYTF | TGCAGCGTTGGAAATGAGGCCTATGGCTACACCTTC | . | . | TRBV29-1 | 12 | TRBJ1-2
CASSQDSGTVNTGELFF | TGTGCCAGCAGCCAAGATTCGGGGACAGTTAACACCGGGGAGCTGTTTTTT | TRBD1 | . | TRBV3-1/TRBV3-2 | 17 | TRBJ2-2
CASSLRGPYGYTF | TGTGCCAGCAGTCTCCGGGGTCCCTATGGCTACACCTTC | . | . | TRBV5-6 | 13 | TRBJ1-2
CASSEGTGNEKLFF | TGCGCCAGCAGTGAAGGGACAGGGAATGAAAAACTGTTTTTT | TRBD1 | . | TRBV10-1 | 14 | TRBJ1-4
CASSLQDTQYF | TGTGCCAGCAGTTTACAGGATACGCAGTATTTT | . | . | TRBV28 | 11 | TRBJ2-3
CASSHPDRASNQPQHF | TGTGCCAGTAGTCACCCAGACAGGGCGAGCAATCAGCCCCAGCATTTT | TRBD1 | . | TRBV19 | 16 | TRBJ1-5
CASSLSPGGSYNEQFF | TGTGCCAGCAGCTTATCACCAGGGGGCTCCTACAATGAGCAGTTCTTC | TRBD1 | . | TRBV7-7 | 16 | TRBJ2-1
CASSFQGAESEQYF | TGTGCCAGCAGCTTTCAGGGGGCGGAATCCGAGCAGTACTTC | TRBD1 | . | TRBV5-5 | 14 | TRBJ2-7
CATSAGGSGTQTQYF | TGTGCCACCAGCGCAGGGGGTTCGGGAACACAGACCCAGTACTTC | TRBD1 | . | TRBV15 | 15 | TRBJ2-5
CASIPRRGALQETQYF | TGTGCCAGCATTCCCAGGCGGGGGGCCCTGCAAGAGACCCAGTACTTC | TRBD2 | . | TRBV2 | 16 | TRBJ2-5
CASSQVSGYYGYTF | TGTGCCAGCAGCCAAGTTTCAGGCTACTATGGCTACACCTTC | . | once | TRBV3-1/TRBV3-2 | 14 | TRBJ1-2
CASSPHPGNTQYF | TGTGCCAGCTCACCACATCCGGGGAATACGCAGTATTTT | . | . | TRBV18 | 13 | TRBJ2-3
CASSSQGAAYEQYF | TGTGCCAGCAGCTCCCAGGGTGCAGCCTACGAGCAGTACTTC | . | . | TRBV13 | 14 | TRBJ2-7
CASSLGGQGVYEQYF | TGTGCCAGCAGCTTAGGGGGACAGGGAGTCTACGAGCAGTACTTC | TRBD1 | . | TRBV7-6 | 15 | TRBJ2-7
CSVARDLNTEAFF | TGCAGCGTAGCCAGGGATTTAAACACTGAAGCTTTCTTT | . | . | TRBV29-1 | 13 | TRBJ1-1
CASSFDRATGNTIYF | TGTGCCAGCAGCTTCGACAGGGCGACTGGAAACACCATATATTTT | TRBD1 | . | TRBV5-8 | 15 | TRBJ1-3
CASSSLGGMSNQPQHF | TGTGCCAGCAGCTCCCTCGGGGGTATGAGCAATCAGCCCCAGCATTTT | . | . | TRBV5-6 | 16 | TRBJ1-5
CASSGGTGAYEQYF | TGTGCCAGCAGTGGAGGGACAGGGGCCTACGAGCAGTACTTC | TRBD1 | . | TRBV27 | 14 | TRBJ2-7
CASSFRGRNEKLFF | TGCGCCAGCAGCTTTAGGGGGAGAAATGAAAAACTGTTTTTT | . | . | TRBV5-1 | 14 | TRBJ1-4
CASSPSGGALDTQYF | TGTGCCAGCAGCCCTAGCGGGGGGGCGTTAGATACGCAGTATTTT | TRBD2 | . | TRBV27 | 15 | TRBJ2-3
CASSPDRLYSGNTIYF | TGTGCCAGCAGCCCAGACAGGTTATACTCTGGAAACACCATATATTTT | . | . | TRBV7-8 | 16 | TRBJ1-3
CASSSLAGGIYNEQFF | TGTGCCAGTAGTTCCTTAGCGGGGGGGATATACAATGAGCAGTTCTTC | TRBD2 | . | TRBV19 | 16 | TRBJ2-1
CASSLRGSQQYF | TGTGCCAGCAGTTTAAGGGGGTCCCAGCAGTACTTC | . | . | TRBV28 | 12 | TRBJ2-7
CASSLLRGDEQFF | TGTGCCAGCAGTTTACTCAGGGGCGATGAGCAGTTCTTC | . | . | TRBV12-3/TRBV12-4 | 13 | TRBJ2-1
CASSEDQPDIAPYGYTF | TGTGCCAGCAGTGAAGACCAACCGGACATAGCCCCCTATGGCTACACCTTC | . | . | TRBV6-1 | 17 | TRBJ1-2